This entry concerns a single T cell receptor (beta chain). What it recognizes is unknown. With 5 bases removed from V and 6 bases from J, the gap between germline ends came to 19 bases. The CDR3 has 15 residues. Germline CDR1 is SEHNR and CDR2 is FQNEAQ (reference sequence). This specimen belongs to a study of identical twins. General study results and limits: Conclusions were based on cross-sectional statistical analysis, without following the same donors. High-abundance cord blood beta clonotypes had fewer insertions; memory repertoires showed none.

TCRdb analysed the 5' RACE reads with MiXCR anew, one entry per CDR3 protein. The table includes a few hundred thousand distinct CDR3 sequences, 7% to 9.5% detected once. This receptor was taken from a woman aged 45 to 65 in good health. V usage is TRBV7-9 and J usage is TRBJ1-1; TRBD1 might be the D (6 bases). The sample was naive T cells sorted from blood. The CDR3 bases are TGTGCCAGCAGCCTTAAACCAGGGGAGAGCTCTGAAGCTTTCTTT. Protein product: CASSLKPGESSEAFF.